The T cell receptor beta chain described here comes from a study of siplizumab effects on memory and regulatory T cells. Notes on the study in general: Solely a minor proportion of alloreactive clones could be assigned to unstimulated subsets. About 80-96% of proliferating CD4+ or CD8+ clones had no assignable naive or memory phenotype. Contribution to the alloresponse seemed major for naive T cells, which also seemed more diverse than memory cells.

Clones were read by immunoSEQ multiplex PCR, and TCRdb kept only the in-frame ones, dropping some. Seen here are over 100,000 clones, roughly nine tenths observed once, and the top ten hold around 1.1%. This CDR3 is 17 amino acids long. The trim removed 5 bases at V and 1 base at J, leaving 11 bases unmatched. CDR1 and CDR2 from the germline V gene are KGHSH and LQKENI. Turning to this clone: What it binds is unknown.

The source of this sequence is a human donor in good health. The rearrangement links TRBV18 to TRBJ2-3; TRBD2 matches 8 bases. The sample was CD4+ T cells sorted from blood. CDR3: CASSSRLGLAGTDTQYF. The DNA of the CDR3 is TGTGCCAGCTCATCCCGACTTGGACTAGCTGGCACAGATACGCAGTATTTT.